This TCR beta chain was observed in a study of T cell responses to AZD1222 COVID-19 vaccine. The V and J ends lost 0 bases and 0 bases respectively, with 7 bases between them. Germline V gives CDR1 SGDLS, CDR2 YYNGEE. The length of the CDR3 is 15 residues. The protocol was immunoSEQ multiplex PCR, while the TCRdb copy is restricted to in-frame clones and leaves out a portion. The sample lists over 110,000 clones, 93% occurring once. Whole-study results and caveats: Close to half of all spike-specific TCRs reportedly target regions of the variants that are unmutated.

About this clone itself: As yet, its antigen is unknown.

This receptor was identified in an adult in good health. The sequencing here drew on peripheral blood, taken on day 0 of AZD1222 vaccination. The chain links TRBV9 to TRBJ2-1, with D possibly being TRBD1 (6 bases). CDR3 coding DNA: TGTGCCAGCAGCGTAGTGGGGGCCTCCTACAATGAGCAGTTCTTC. It codes for CASSVVGASYNEQFF.